This entry is about one T cell receptor beta chain. This clone was observed a single time. What antigen it recognizes has not been identified. Base qualities are not at hand, and no much larger clone is one base apart. Using the deep immunoSEQ assay, TCR CDR3 regions were amplified from genomic DNA by multiplex PCR. Extracted genomic DNA from each cell subset was distributed evenly across all wells of several immunoSEQ 96-well plates, and each plate was treated as a replicate. Each replicate PCR for sorted subsets received approximately 220 ng genomic DNA, equal to some 32,000 T cell genomes. Purified libraries were quantified with a Qubit 3.0 fluorometer, sized on a Bioanalyzer 2100, and re-quantified with the KAPA Library Quantification kit. Every immunoSEQ 96-well plate was sequenced on a separate single-read 150-cycle Illumina NextSeq 550 flow cell. As for the original processing: Because the immunoSEQ output included only junctional sequences and no quality scores, the filtering could not be the same as the filtering used for full-length reads. Sequences were annotated with PyIR, a Python wrapper for IgBLAST v1.9, and V/J genes and CDR3 were assigned using IMGT germline references. Any read was removed if the V/J assignment was weak (E-value above 1e-6), the CDR3 was missing, or the read contained stop codons, out-of-frame junctions, or ambiguous translated residues. A V3J clonotype was defined by an identical inferred V gene, J gene, and CDR3 amino acid sequence. To compute the percentage overlap between repertoires, the number of shared unique clonotypes was divided by the size of the smaller repertoire. Richness of each repertoire was evaluated using RTK rarefaction, the Chao1 estimator, and Recon v2.1 estimates of unobserved clonotypes. Generation probabilities were computed with OLGA for all TCRbeta clonotypes obtained by the gDNA method from four donors. TCRdb retrieved this table from immuneACCESS and kept in-frame rearrangements only. Not all clones are present; in checked studies, unresolved V genes account for under half, and no reason is known for the remainder. The V and J calls and clone size were taken over from that table, and D and trimming were inferred from the DNA. Within this sample are roughly 2,000,000 clones, with about 94% of them counted one time only. 1% to 1.5% of the sample is in the top ten clones.

This entry belongs to a study of shared clonotypes between healthy human individuals (dated by TCRdb to the early 2020s). Background for the entire study: A couple of women and a few men aged 18 to 49 years were included in the cohort. Per donor, leukapheresis produced somewhere between about 0.9 and 9 billion PBMCs. For each donor, CD4 naive and CD4 memory were each given three plates, CD8 naive was given two plates, and CD8 memory was given one plate. To increase sequencing depth and limit assay-specific biases, TCR repertoire library preparation and sequencing were carried out by different laboratories using diverse techniques. The study deeply sequenced blood TCR repertoires of five healthy adults to estimate repertoire size and the extent of clonotype sharing between individuals. Overall study results and their limits: Incomplete sequencing was indicated by rarefaction of sorted-subset datasets, despite the large sequencing depth. Only blood was sampled, and tissue TCR repertoires likely differ from those in blood. Higher generation probabilities were observed for clonotypes shared by all four sorted-subset donors than for non-shared clonotypes. The small number of donors limited the genetic and exposure-history diversity represented. Naive subsets generally had larger estimated clonotype richness than memory subsets. Pairwise subsampling indicated that sequencing depth was expected to affect the degree of clonotype sharing among donors. When a handful of donors were compared, the shared fraction of clonotypes was about 5.5% for naive CD4, roughly 3.3% for naive CD8, 2.3% for memory CD4, and roughly 0.43% for memory CD8.

CD8 naive samples were CD45RO-negative cells positively selected for CCR7, giving a CD45RA+CCR7+ population that excluded TemRA cells. The donors were healthy, HIV-negative adults with no recently reported acute infections or vaccinations. Every donor was a Caucasian adult living in Nashville, Tennessee, USA. Blood was obtained by leukapheresis, after which PBMCs were separated by Ficoll-Histopaque density gradient centrifugation and cryopreserved in liquid nitrogen vapor phase. Purity and quantity of every magnetically sorted T cell population were checked by analytical flow cytometry. Genomic DNA was isolated from every sorted fraction and measured by UV absorbance on a Nanodrop 2000c. CDR1 and CDR2, looked up from the germline V gene, are MNHEY and SVGAGI. The V end loses 0 bases and the J end loses 2 bases, and a stretch of 12 bases separates them. Spanning cysteine to phenylalanine, the CDR3 consists of 16 amino acids. The read is trimmed to its CDR3 DNA, 48 bases read in frame from base 1.

This clonotype was obtained from a man younger than 35 in good health. The sample was naive CD8+ T cells sorted from blood. Interpreted using the paper, the cell subset or site label stands for: CD45RA+CCR7+. The V and J segments used are TRBV6-5 and TRBJ2-3; TRBD2 is a weak D gene call, 5 bases matching. The nucleotides are TGTGCCAGCAGTTACTCGGCGGGTTTCCCCACAGATACGCAGTATTTT. It encodes CASSYSAGFPTDTQYF.